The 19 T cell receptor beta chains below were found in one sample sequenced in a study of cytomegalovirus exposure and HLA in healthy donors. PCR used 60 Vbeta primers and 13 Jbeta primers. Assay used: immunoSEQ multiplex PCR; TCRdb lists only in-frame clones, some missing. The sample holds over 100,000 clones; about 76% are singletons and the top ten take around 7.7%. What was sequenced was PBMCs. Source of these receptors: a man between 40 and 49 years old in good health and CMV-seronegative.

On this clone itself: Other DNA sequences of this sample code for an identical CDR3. The CDR3 protein is CASSPLGGSNQPQHF. The DNA for the CDR3 is TGTGCCAGCAGTCCGCTCGGGGGGAGCAATCAGCCCCAGCATTTT. The chain joins TRBV6-5 to TRBJ1-5; the D gene is possibly TRBD1 (5 bases). The length of the CDR3 is 15 residues. Germline V gene data show CDR1 as MNHEY and CDR2 as SVGAGI. V gave up 5 bases and J gave up 1 base, with 12 bases separating them.

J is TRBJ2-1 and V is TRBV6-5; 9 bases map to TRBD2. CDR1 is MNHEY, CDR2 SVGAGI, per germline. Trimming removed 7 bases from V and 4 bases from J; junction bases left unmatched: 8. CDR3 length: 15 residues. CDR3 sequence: CASTEAGGPYNEQFF. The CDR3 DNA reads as TGTGCCAGCACTGAGGCGGGGGGGCCTTACAATGAGCAGTTCTTC.

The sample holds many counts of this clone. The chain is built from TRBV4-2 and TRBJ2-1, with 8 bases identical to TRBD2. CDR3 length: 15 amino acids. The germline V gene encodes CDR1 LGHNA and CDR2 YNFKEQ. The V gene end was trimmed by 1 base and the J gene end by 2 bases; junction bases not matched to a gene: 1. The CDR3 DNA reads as TGTGCCAGCAGCCAAGCGGGGGGGCCCTACAATGAGCAGTTCTTC. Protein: CASSQAGGPYNEQFF.

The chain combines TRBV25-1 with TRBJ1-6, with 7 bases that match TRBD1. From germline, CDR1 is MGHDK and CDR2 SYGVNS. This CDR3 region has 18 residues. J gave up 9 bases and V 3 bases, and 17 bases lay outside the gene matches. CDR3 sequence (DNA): TGTGCCAGCAGTGATCAGCGGGGGGAGACAGGGATCGGTTCACCCCTCCACTTT. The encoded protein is CASSDQRGETGIGSPLHF. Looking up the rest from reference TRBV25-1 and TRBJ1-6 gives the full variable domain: EADIYQTPRYLVIGTGKKITLECSQTMGHDKMYWYQQDPGMELHLIHYSYGVNSTEKGDLSSESTVSRIRTEHFPLTLESARPSHTSQYLCASSDQRGETGIGSPLHFGNGTRLTVT.

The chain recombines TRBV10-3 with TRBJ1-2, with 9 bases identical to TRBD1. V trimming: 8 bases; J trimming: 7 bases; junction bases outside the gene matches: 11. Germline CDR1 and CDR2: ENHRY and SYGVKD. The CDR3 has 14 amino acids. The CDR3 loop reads CAIAPGTGLSGYTF. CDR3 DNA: TGTGCCATCGCCCCCGGGACAGGGCTCTCTGGCTACACCTTC.

The chain's CDR3 is CATSREEGNTEAFF. The CDR3 nucleotides are TGTGCCACCAGCAGAGAGGAGGGGAACACTGAAGCTTTCTTT. The chain has TRBV15 and TRBJ1-1; D gene uncertain. CDR3 length: 14 amino acids. The germline V gene encodes CDR1 LNHNV and CDR2 YYDKDF (reference sequence). V was cut by 0 bases and J by 1 base, with 6 bases left in between.

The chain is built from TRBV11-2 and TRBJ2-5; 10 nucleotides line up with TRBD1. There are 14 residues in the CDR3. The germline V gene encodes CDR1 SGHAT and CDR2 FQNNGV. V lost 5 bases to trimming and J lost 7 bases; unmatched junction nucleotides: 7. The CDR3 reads CASSPGTGEVTQYF. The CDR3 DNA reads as TGTGCCAGCAGCCCCGGGACAGGGGAAGTGACCCAGTACTTC.

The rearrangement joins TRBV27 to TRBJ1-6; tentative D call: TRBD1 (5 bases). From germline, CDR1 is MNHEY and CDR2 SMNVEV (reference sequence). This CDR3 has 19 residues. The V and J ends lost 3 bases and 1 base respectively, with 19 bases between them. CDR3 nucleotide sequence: TGTGCCAGCAGTTTCAATGGACCGGGGGTAGATTCCTATAATTCACCCCTCCACTTT. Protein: CASSFNGPGVDSYNSPLHF.

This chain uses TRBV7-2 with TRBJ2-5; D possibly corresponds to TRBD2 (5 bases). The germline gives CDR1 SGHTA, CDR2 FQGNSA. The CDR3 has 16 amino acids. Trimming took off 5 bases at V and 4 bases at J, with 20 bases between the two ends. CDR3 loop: CASSLDPGSWGETQYF. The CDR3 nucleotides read TGTGCCAGCAGCCTGGATCCGGGATCGTGGGGAGAGACCCAGTACTTC. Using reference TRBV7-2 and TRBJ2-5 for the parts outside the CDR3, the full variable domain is GAGVSQSPSNKVTEKGKDVELRCDPISGHTALYWYRQSLGQGLEFLIYFQGNSAPDKSGLPSDRFSAERTGGSVSTLTIQRTQQEDSAVYLCASSLDPGSWGETQYFGPGTRLLVL.

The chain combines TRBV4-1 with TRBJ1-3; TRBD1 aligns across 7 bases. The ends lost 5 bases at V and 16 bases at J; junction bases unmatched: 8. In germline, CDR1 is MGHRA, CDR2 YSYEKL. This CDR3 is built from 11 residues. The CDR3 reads CASSGGQERYF. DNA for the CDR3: TGCGCCAGCAGCGGCGGACAGGAGAGGTATTTT.

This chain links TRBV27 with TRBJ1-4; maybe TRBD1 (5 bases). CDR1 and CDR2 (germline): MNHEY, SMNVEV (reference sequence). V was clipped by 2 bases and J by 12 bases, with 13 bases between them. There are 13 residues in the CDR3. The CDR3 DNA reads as TGTGCCAGCAGTTTAGGGGGGAGCGCGGAACTGTTTTTT. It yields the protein CASSLGGSAELFF.

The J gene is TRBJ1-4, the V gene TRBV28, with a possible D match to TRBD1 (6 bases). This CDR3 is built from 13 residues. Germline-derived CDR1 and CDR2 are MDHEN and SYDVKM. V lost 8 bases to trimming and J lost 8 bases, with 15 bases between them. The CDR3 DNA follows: TGTGCCAGCTGTACAGGGCAGGGCGAAAAACTGTTTTTT. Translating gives CASCTGQGEKLFF.

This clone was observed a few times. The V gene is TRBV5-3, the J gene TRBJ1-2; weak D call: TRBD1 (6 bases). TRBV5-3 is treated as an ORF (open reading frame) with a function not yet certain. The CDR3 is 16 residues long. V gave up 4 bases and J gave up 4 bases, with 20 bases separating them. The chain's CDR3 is CARSRTRGGDSYGYTF. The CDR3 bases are TGTGCCAGAAGCCGCACTAGGGGGGGCGACAGCTATGGCTACACCTTC.

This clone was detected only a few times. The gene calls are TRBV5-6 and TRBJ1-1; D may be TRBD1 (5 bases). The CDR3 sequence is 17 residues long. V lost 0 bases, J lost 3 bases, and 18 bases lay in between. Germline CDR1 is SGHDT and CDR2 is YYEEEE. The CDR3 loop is CASSLAFLGGFDTEAFF. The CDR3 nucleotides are TGTGCCAGCAGCTTGGCCTTTCTCGGGGGTTTCGACACTGAAGCTTTCTTT. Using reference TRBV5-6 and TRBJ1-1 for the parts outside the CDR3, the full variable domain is DAGVTQSPTHLIKTRGQQVTLRCSPKSGHDTVSWYQQALGQGPQFIFQYYEEEERQRGNFPDRFSGHQFPNYSSELNVNALLLGDSALYLCASSLAFLGGFDTEAFFGQGTRLTVV.

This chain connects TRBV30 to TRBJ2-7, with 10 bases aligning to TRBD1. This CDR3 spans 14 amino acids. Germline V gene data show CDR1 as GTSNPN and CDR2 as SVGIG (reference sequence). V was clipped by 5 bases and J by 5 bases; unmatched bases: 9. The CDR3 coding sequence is TGTGCCTGGGACCGGGACAGGGGCCACCACGAGCAGTACTTC. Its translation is CAWDRDRGHHEQYF.

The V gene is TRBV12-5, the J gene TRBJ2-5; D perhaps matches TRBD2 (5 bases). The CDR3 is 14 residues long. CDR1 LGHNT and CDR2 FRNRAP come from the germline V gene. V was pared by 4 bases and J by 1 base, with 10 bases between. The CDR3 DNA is TGTGCTAGTGGTTCCCGGGATTTCCAAGAGACCCAGTACTTC. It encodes CASGSRDFQETQYF.

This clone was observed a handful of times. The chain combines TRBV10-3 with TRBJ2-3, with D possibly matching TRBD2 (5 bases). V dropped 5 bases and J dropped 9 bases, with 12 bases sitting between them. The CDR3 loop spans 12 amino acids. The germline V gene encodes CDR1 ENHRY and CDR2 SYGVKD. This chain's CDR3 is CAISKSGLTQYF. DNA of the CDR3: TGTGCCATCAGTAAATCGGGATTGACGCAGTATTTT.

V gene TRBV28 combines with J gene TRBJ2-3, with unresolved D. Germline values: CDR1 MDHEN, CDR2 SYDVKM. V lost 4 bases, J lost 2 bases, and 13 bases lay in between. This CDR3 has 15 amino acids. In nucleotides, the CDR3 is TGTGCCAGCAGTTCCCTCAGGCTGAACACAGATACGCAGTATTTT. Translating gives CASSSLRLNTDTQYF.

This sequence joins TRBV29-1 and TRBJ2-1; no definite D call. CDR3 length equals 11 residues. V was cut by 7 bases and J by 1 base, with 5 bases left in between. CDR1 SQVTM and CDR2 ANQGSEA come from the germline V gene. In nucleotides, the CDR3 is TGCAGCGCAGGTTCCTACAATGAGCAGTTCTTC. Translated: CSAGSYNEQFF.